The entry below describes one T cell receptor (beta chain). One end of the junction fails to match germline, which may point to a read error. CDR1 is MNHEY, CDR2 SVGAGI, per germline. The CDR3 extends over 12 amino acids. This entry comes from a study of tumor and adjacent non-tumor tissue in lung cancer. About the research overall: Histology: about a dozen adenocarcinoma, a couple of squamous cell carcinoma, 1 small cell lung cancer. Each sample yielded about 4.17 million productive TCRbeta reads on average.

A modified ARM-PCR protocol with three rounds of nested PCR amplified TCRbeta. From the multiplex PCR reads, TCRdb called clonotypes with MiXCR, one entry per CDR3 protein. Of 60,000 to 90,000 distinct CDR3 sequences listed, about two thirds are singletons. RNA was extracted from bulk tissue without any cell sorting. Distant lung tissue was collected more than 3 cm away from the tumor edge. Chemotherapy-naive patients with new lung cancer underwent thoracic surgery in China, August–November 2014. Sequencing was carried out using distant non-tumor lung tissue. The TCR originated in a woman in her 50s with non-small cell lung cancer. The V gene is TRBV6-5, the J gene TRBJ2-1; TRBD1 aligns across 8 bases. The CDR3 region is CASRDRVDEQLF. The CDR3, as DNA: TGTGCCAGCAGGGACAGGGTGGATGAACAGTTATTC.